Below are 11 T cell receptor beta chains sequenced from a single sample in a study of OX40 agonist ivuxolimab in advanced cancers. Generated by immunoSEQ multiplex PCR, the TCRdb table keeps only in-frame clones and is missing some. The repertoire holds roughly 56,000 clones, around 88% seen once, with over 2% in the top ten. Sample: CD4+ or CD8+ T cells sorted from blood, taken in a trial of the OX40 agonist ivuxolimab. These receptors all come from an adult with an advanced solid tumor such as melanoma, head and neck, liver or kidney cancer.

This chain connects TRBV28 to TRBJ2-3; a weak D match, TRBD2 (7 bases). From germline, CDR1 is MDHEN and CDR2 SYDVKM. The CDR3 runs 12 residues. CDR3 coding DNA: TGTGCTTCGGGGGGCAGGGCAGATACGCAGTATTTT. Its translation: CASGGRADTQYF.

The rearrangement uses TRBV7-2 and TRBJ2-7; D is perhaps TRBD2 (5 bases). The germline V and J ends were trimmed by 5 bases and 0 bases, with 17 bases remaining between them. CDR3 length: 16 residues. Germline CDR1 is SGHTA and CDR2 is FQGNSA. CDR3 sequence: CASSVGGLLGSYEQYF. The CDR3 DNA follows: TGTGCCAGCAGCGTTGGCGGGCTACTAGGCTCCTACGAGCAGTACTTC.

V gene TRBV6-5 combines with J gene TRBJ1-5; D remains unclear. The germline CDR1 and CDR2 sequences are MNHEY and SVGAGI. This CDR3 region has 13 residues. With 0 bases removed from V and 6 bases from J, the gap between germline ends came to 6 bases. The CDR3 sequence is CASSYSVGQPQHF. The DNA for the CDR3 is TGTGCCAGCAGTTACTCAGTAGGTCAGCCCCAGCATTTT.

The J gene is TRBJ1-1, the V gene TRBV6-5, with D tentatively TRBD1 (5 bases). From germline, CDR1 is MNHEY and CDR2 SVGAGI. The ends were cut back, 0 bases at V and 1 base at J, with 9 bases in the middle. The CDR3 runs to 15 residues. In DNA form, the CDR3 reads TGTGCCAGCAGTTACTCGATTAGGGGGAACACTGAAGCTTTCTTT. It codes for CASSYSIRGNTEAFF.

V and J are TRBV19 and TRBJ1-2, with D possibly TRBD1 on 5 matching bases. Germline V gene sequence: CDR1 LNHDA, CDR2 SQIVND (reference sequence). The CDR3 is 16 amino acids. With 7 bases removed from V and 5 bases from J, the gap between germline ends came to 23 bases. The CDR3 region has the DNA TGTGCCAGTACCCAACTCCTTGGCAGGGAGATTTATGGCTACACCTTC. Residues: CASTQLLGREIYGYTF.

The chain joins TRBV28 to TRBJ2-3; a weak D match, TRBD2 (6 bases). The CDR3 covers 15 residues. Germline CDR1 reads MDHEN; CDR2 reads SYDVKM. V was clipped by 7 bases and J by 1 base, with 15 bases between them. In nucleotides, the CDR3 is TGTGCCAGCACCGCAGGAGGGGTACGCACAGATACGCAGTATTTT. This gives the protein CASTAGGVRTDTQYF.

The chain employs TRBV7-2 and TRBJ1-4; a possible D gene is TRBD1 (5 bases). CDR1 is SGHTA and CDR2 is FQGNSA in the germline V gene. V lost 5 bases to trimming and J lost 7 bases, with 11 bases between them. The CDR3 runs 13 residues. The CDR3 region is CASSRKGREKLFF. In DNA, the CDR3 is TGTGCCAGCAGCCGCAAGGGGCGTGAAAAACTGTTTTTT.

The rearrangement joins TRBV28 to TRBJ2-1; no clear D. Trimming took 6 bases from V and 3 from J, leaving 3 bases between them. The CDR3 spans 11 residues. The V gene's germline CDR1 is MDHEN and CDR2 SYDVKM. DNA for the CDR3: TGTGCCAGCAGGCGCTACAATGAGCAGTTCTTC. It yields the protein CASRRYNEQFF.

The J gene is TRBJ1-6, the V gene TRBV5-6; tentatively, D is TRBD1 (6 bases). This CDR3 is built from 17 residues. Between the trimmed V and J ends, which lost 0 bases and 7 bases, there was a span of 17 bases. The V gene's germline CDR1 is SGHDT and CDR2 YYEEEE. CDR3 sequence: CASSLGRGGKINSPLHF. In DNA, the CDR3 is TGTGCCAGCAGCTTGGGCAGGGGCGGGAAGATAAATTCACCCCTCCACTTT.

The V and J genes are TRBV7-8 and TRBJ2-1; possibly TRBD1 for D (6 bases). With 8 bases removed from V and 0 bases from J, the gap between germline ends came to 17 bases. The germline V gene encodes CDR1 SGHVS and CDR2 FQNEAQ. The CDR3 contains 16 residues. CDR3 sequence reads: CASLTGPGVSYNEQFF. The CDR3, as DNA: TGTGCCAGCCTAACCGGGCCAGGGGTCTCCTACAATGAGCAGTTCTTC.

The V gene is TRBV5-4, the J gene TRBJ1-1; D remains ambiguous. V lost 5 bases, J lost 0 bases, and 20 bases lay in between. There are 17 residues in the CDR3. Germline V gene sequence: CDR1 SGHNT, CDR2 YYREEE (reference sequence). The CDR3 DNA reads TGTGCCAGCAGACCTCGCCAGGACTCTCCCATGAACACTGAAGCTTTCTTT. Protein: CASRPRQDSPMNTEAFF.